The 13 T cell receptor beta chains reported below all come from one sample, sequenced in a study of OX40 agonist ivuxolimab in advanced cancers. Library creation used the immunoSEQ multiplex PCR assay. TCRdb mirrors the immuneACCESS table, restricted to in-frame sequences. Some clones are absent from its copies; in checked studies, under half trace to an unresolved V gene, and the reason for the others is unknown. The sample table contains some 43,000 clones; only one count was recorded for approximately 86% of them. Under 15% of the sample rests with the top ten. The starting material was CD4+ or CD8+ T cells sorted from blood, obtained in a trial of the OX40 agonist ivuxolimab. All receptors come from an adult with an advanced solid tumor such as melanoma, head and neck, liver or kidney cancer.

This clone has more than one count but fewer than ten. The genes are TRBV7-8 and TRBJ1-1, with TRBD1 matching 11 bases. From germline, CDR1 is SGHVS and CDR2 FQNEAQ. The CDR3 sequence is 14 residues long. V gave up 5 bases and J gave up 4 bases; unmatched junction bases: 3. DNA of the CDR3: TGTGCCAGCAGCCGAGGGACAGGGGGCACTGAAGCTTTCTTT. It encodes CASSRGTGGTEAFF.

The rearrangement links TRBV19 to TRBJ2-3, with 9 bases lining up with TRBD2. Germline V lookup: CDR1 LNHDA, CDR2 SQIVND (reference sequence). The CDR3 loop spans 17 amino acids. V dropped 0 bases and J dropped 1; count of bases not matched to a gene: 5. As DNA, the CDR3 is TGTGCCAGTAGTATAGATGGCGCGGGGGGGGGCACAGATACGCAGTATTTT. This translates into CASSIDGAGGGTDTQYF.

The genes are TRBV27 and TRBJ2-7; the D is unclear. Trimming removed 6 bases at V and 3 bases at J, with 18 bases between. This CDR3 has 15 amino acids. The germline V gene encodes CDR1 MNHEY and CDR2 SMNVEV (reference sequence). The CDR3 loop is CASSGSEARGYEQYF. The CDR3 region has the DNA TGTGCCAGCAGCGGGTCCGAGGCCAGAGGCTACGAGCAGTACTTC.

The rearrangement uses TRBV19 and TRBJ1-1, with a possible D match to TRBD1 (6 bases). V lost 10 bases and J 1 base, leaving 10 bases between the germline ends. The CDR3 is made up of 12 amino acids. Germline loops: CDR1 LNHDA, CDR2 SQIVND (reference sequence). The CDR3 is CAKGHRNTEAFF. DNA of the CDR3: TGTGCCAAGGGACACCGGAACACTGAAGCTTTCTTT. The whole variable domain, filled in from reference TRBV19 and TRBJ1-1, reads DGGITQSPKYLFRKEGQNVTLSCEQNLNHDAMYWYRQDPGQGLRLIYYSQIVNDFQKGDIAEGYSVSREKKESFPLTVTSAQKNPTAFYLCAKGHRNTEAFFGQGTRLTVV.

The table lists this clone with a few counts. The chain recombines TRBV10-3 with TRBJ2-7; 7 nucleotides match TRBD2. V was pared by 4 bases and J by 4 bases, with 10 bases of the junction left unmatched. The V gene's germline CDR1 is ENHRY and CDR2 SYGVKD. The length of the CDR3 is 15 residues. This chain's CDR3 is CAISGAGTTLYEQYF. The CDR3 region has the DNA TGTGCCATCAGTGGGGCAGGGACTACACTATACGAGCAGTACTTC.

This chain uses TRBV28 with TRBJ1-2; D is unresolved. The CDR3 covers 16 residues. Trimming left V 5 bases short and J 1 base short, with 17 bases between. Germline CDR1 and CDR2: MDHEN and SYDVKM. The CDR3 is CASSTPLGSNNYGYTF. CDR3 DNA sequence: TGTGCCAGCAGTACCCCGTTAGGGTCCAATAACTATGGCTACACCTTC.

The rearrangement joins TRBV20-1 to TRBJ1-2; no firm D call. The CDR3 has 11 amino acids. The V and J ends lost 2 bases and 5 bases respectively, with 6 bases between them. Germline-derived CDR1 and CDR2 are DFQATT and SNEGSKA (reference sequence). The CDR3 reads CSARNGYGYTF. The CDR3 region has the DNA TGCAGTGCTAGAAACGGATATGGCTACACCTTC.

The genes are TRBV10-3 and TRBJ1-1; 8 nucleotides match TRBD1. Germline trimming cut 6 bases from V and 0 bases from J; bases unmatched to any gene: 6. Germline CDR1 reads ENHRY; CDR2 reads SYGVKD. This CDR3 has 15 residues. The CDR3 is CAISLGQDMNTEAFF. In nucleotides, the CDR3 is TGTGCCATCAGCCTGGGACAGGACATGAACACTGAAGCTTTCTTT.

This clone was observed a few times. The DNA for the CDR3 is TGTGCCAGCAGCGAAAGTGGTAGTTCCACTGAAGCTTTCTTT. Amino acids: CASSESGSSTEAFF. The rearrangement links TRBV9 to TRBJ1-1; D is ambiguous. The CDR3 runs to 14 residues. Trimming removed 3 bases from V and 4 bases from J, with 13 bases in between. Germline-derived CDR1 and CDR2 are SGDLS and YYNGEE.

The genes are TRBV5-8 and TRBJ2-1, with D perhaps TRBD2 (6 bases). Germline V CDR1 and CDR2: SGHTS, YDEGEE. V was clipped by 3 bases and J by 9 bases, with 10 bases between them. The CDR3 has 12 residues. The CDR3 DNA reads as TGTGCCAGCAGCTCTCAGGGAGGTGAGCAGTTCTTC. Amino acids: CASSSQGGEQFF.

The chain carries TRBV7-9 and TRBJ2-4; no clear D gene. The germline V gene has CDR1 SEHNR and CDR2 FQNEAQ (reference sequence). This CDR3 region has 16 residues. The ends were cut back, 4 bases at V and 9 bases at J, with 22 bases in the middle. CDR3 nucleotide sequence: TGTGCCAGCAGCTCCGAGGTTGGGGATTGGTACGGCATTCAGTACTTC. Protein product: CASSSEVGDWYGIQYF.

The V call is TRBV4-1, the J call TRBJ2-2, with 7 bases matching TRBD2. The CDR3 is made up of 14 amino acids. Germline loops: CDR1 MGHRA, CDR2 YSYEKL. J gave up 2 bases and V 9 bases, and 6 bases lay outside the gene matches. The CDR3 spells CASRGGPNTGELFF. The CDR3 DNA reads as TGCGCCAGTAGGGGAGGGCCTAACACCGGGGAGCTGTTTTTT.

V gene TRBV18 combines with J gene TRBJ2-2; 7 positions match TRBD1. Germline V gene sequence: CDR1 KGHSH, CDR2 LQKENI. With V trimmed by 3 bases and J by 5 bases, 9 bases remained unmatched. The CDR3 length is 16 residues. CDR3 bases: TGTGCCAGCTCACCTCCACCTAGGACAGGAACCGGGGAGCTGTTTTTT. Translation: CASSPPPRTGTGELFF. Full variable domain (remainder filled in from reference TRBV18 and TRBJ2-2): NAGVMQNPRHLVRRRGQEARLRCSPMKGHSHVYWYRQLPEEGLKFMVYLQKENIIDESGMPKERFSAEFPKEGPSILRIQQVVRGDSAAYFCASSPPPRTGTGELFFGEGSRLTVL.